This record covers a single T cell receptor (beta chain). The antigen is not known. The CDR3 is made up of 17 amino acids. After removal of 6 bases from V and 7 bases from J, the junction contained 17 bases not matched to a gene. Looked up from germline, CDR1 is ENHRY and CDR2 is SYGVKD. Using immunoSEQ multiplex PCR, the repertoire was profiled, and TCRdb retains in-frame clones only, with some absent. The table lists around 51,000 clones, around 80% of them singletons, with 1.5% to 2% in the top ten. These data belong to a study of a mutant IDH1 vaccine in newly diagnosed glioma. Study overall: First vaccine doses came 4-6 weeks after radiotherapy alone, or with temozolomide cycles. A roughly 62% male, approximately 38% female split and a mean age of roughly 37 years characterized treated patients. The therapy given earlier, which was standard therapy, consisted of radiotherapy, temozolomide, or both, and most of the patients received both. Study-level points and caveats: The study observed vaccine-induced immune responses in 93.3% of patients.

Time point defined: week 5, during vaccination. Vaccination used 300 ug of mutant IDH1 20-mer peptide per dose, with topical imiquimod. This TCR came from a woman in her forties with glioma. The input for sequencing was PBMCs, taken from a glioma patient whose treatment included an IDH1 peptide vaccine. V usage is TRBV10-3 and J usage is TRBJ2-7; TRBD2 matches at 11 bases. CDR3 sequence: CAISRPGTSGGGGEQYF. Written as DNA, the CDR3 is TGTGCCATCAGCCGACCCGGGACTAGCGGTGGCGGTGGGGAGCAGTACTTC.